The TCR beta chain described here comes from a study of cytomegalovirus exposure and HLA in healthy donors. Study details: There were 117 million unique TCR beta sequences, drawn from about 180 million T cells, in an earlier analysis.

About this clone: The target antigen is unknown.

13 Jbeta primers and 60 Vbeta primers were used for the PCR. Some clones are missing from TCRdb's copy, which holds only in-frame ones; the method was immunoSEQ multiplex PCR. The sample yields 200,000 to 250,000 clones, approximately 84% seen once. Study results and caveats: Follow-up analysis seemed to connect common viral pathogens with several of the most significant clusters identified. The authors enumerated 150 to 200 TCR beta chains as linked to cytomegalovirus.

This CDR3 contains 13 residues. With 5 bases clipped from V and 4 bases from J, the junction kept 5 bases outside the gene matches. Per the germline V gene, CDR1 is GTSNPN and CDR2 is SVGIG (reference sequence). The specimen sequenced was PBMCs. V usage is TRBV30 and J usage is TRBJ1-3; TRBD1 aligns across 7 bases. The sequence was obtained from a girl aged 2-10 years in good health and CMV-seronegative. The CDR3 region is CAWRRGRGNTIYF. The CDR3 nucleotides read TGTGCCTGGCGGAGGGGGCGAGGAAACACCATATATTTT.